This T cell receptor (beta chain) stems from a study of neurological immune-mediated disorders. This CDR3 is 15 amino acids long. With 0 bases removed from V and 2 bases from J, the gap between germline ends came to 12 bases. Germline V gives CDR1 SGHKS, CDR2 YYEKEE (reference sequence). Each sequencing run yielded over 160 million TCR-beta sequences from 15-18 subjects. TCRdb ran MiXCR on the 5' RACE reads and lists one entry per CDR3 protein. The top ten clones hold about 9% of a sample with approximately 30,000 distinct CDR3 sequences, approximately 6.6% of them seen once. This clonotype was counted many times.

The rearrangement joins TRBV5-5 to TRBJ2-7; D is tentatively TRBD1 or TRBD2 (5 bases each). Sample: PBMCs. The source of this sequence is a woman aged 45-60 years in good health. The CDR3 DNA sequence: TGTGCCAGCAGCTTGGATGGTGGGGGAGCCTACGAGCAGTACTTC. Its protein is CASSLDGGGAYEQYF.